Included here is one T cell receptor beta chain sequence, with context. It is unclear where the CDR3 begins or ends on the DNA, so no DNA is shown, and the CDR3 is as TCRdb lists it. This sample was included in a study of blood T cell repertoires in COVID-19. Study summary: The study drew acute and convalescent COVID-19 samples from the United States, Italy and Spain. PBMCs, B-cell-depleted T cells, or T cells were the source of the cDNA or gDNA that made up the material.

Original handling: Amplifying reference gene primers gave estimates of nucleated cell counts. Profiled with immunoSEQ multiplex PCR; TCRdb holds only in-frame clones, not every one. V and J calls and clone size follow that table, whereas D and trimming were derived from the DNA. The table lists 65,000 to 90,000 clones, about nine tenths of them singletons. Germline loops: CDR1 LNHDA, CDR2 SQIVND (reference sequence). The CDR3 extends over 15 residues, inclusive of both ends. The sequence was obtained from a human donor in a cohort sampled during active COVID-19. The chain couples TRBV19 to TRBJ1-6. Sequenced material: peripheral blood. CDR3 loop: CASTSGGAGRSPLHF.